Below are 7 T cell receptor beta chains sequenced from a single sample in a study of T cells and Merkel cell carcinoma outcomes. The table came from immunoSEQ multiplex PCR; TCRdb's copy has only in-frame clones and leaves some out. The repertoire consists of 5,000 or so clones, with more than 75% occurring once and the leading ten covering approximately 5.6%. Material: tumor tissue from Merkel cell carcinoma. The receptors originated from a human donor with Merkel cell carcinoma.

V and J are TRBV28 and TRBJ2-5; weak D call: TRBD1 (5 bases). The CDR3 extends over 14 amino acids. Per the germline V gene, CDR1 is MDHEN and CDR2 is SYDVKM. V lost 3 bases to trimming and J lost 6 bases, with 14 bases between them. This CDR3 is CASSFPQDRKTQYF. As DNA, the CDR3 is TGTGCCAGCAGTTTCCCACAGGATCGGAAGACCCAGTACTTC.

The CDR3 sequence: CASADRAGYGYTF. DNA for the CDR3: TGTGCCAGCGCTGACAGGGCGGGCTATGGCTACACCTTC. The rearrangement joins TRBV19 to TRBJ1-2, with 7 nucleotides matching TRBD1. Germline assignment: CDR1 LNHDA and CDR2 SQIVND (reference sequence). After removal of 9 bases from V and 4 bases from J, the junction contained 8 bases not matched to a gene. This CDR3 is 13 amino acids long.

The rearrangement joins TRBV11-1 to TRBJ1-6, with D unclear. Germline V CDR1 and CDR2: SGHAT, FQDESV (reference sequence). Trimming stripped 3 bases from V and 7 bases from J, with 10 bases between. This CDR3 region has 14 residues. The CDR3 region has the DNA TGTGCCAGCAGCTTGTCAGGCGACAATTCACCCCTCCACTTT. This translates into CASSLSGDNSPLHF.

CDR3 loop: CASTTGYEAFF. The CDR3 DNA is TGTGCCAGCACCACAGGGTATGAAGCTTTCTTT. The chain is built from TRBV28 and TRBJ1-1; D is perhaps TRBD1 (6 bases). The CDR3 extends over 11 amino acids. Trimming left V 7 bases short and J 7 bases short, with 10 bases between. CDR1 and CDR2 from the germline V gene are MDHEN and SYDVKM.

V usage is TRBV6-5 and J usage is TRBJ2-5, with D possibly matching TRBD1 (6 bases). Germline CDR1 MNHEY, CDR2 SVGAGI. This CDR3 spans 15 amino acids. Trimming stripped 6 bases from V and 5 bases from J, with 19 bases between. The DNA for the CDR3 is TGTGCCAGCAGACCCTCCGGGACAATTCCCGAGACCCAGTACTTC. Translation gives CASRPSGTIPETQYF.

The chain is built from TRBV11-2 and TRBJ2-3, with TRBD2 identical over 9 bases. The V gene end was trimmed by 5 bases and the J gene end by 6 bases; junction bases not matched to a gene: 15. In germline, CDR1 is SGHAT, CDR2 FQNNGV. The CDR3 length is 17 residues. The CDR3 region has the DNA TGTGCCAGCAGCCCCCAGTGGGCGGGAGGGCCCGGGGATACGCAGTATTTT. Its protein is CASSPQWAGGPGDTQYF.

DNA for the CDR3: TGTGCCAGCAGAGCGGGACAAGGTGAGACCCAGTACTTC. Translating gives CASRAGQGETQYF. J is TRBJ2-5 and V is TRBV7-9, with D possibly being TRBD2 (7 bases). Trimming took off 6 bases at V and 5 bases at J, with 13 bases between the two ends. Germline-derived CDR1 and CDR2 are SEHNR and FQNEAQ (reference sequence). CDR3 size: 13 residues.